This TCR beta chain was profiled in a study of T cell repertoires in cytomegalovirus infection. About the study: Evidence of both CMV infection and a matching HLA type came from public TCR beta signatures. General study points: The cumulative frequency of public TCR beta families identified carriers of CMV plus the relevant HLA. HLA-C-restricted, CMV-specific TCR beta clonotypes were dominant ex vivo.

This clonotype was observed at least ten times. The antigen is unknown. TCRdb re-derived calls from the reads in MiXCR, one entry per CDR3 protein. The sample yields approximately 76,000 distinct CDR3 sequences, around 3.5% seen once. This clonotype originated in a human donor in good health (CMV status not recorded). Some clones in this sample may be carry-over from other donors' samples. Sequenced material: PBMCs.

The CDR3 loop is CASSKSDNQETQYF. The CDR3 DNA is TGCGCCAGCAGCAAATCCGACAACCAAGAGACCCAGTACTTC. The genes are TRBV5-1 and TRBJ2-5; the D is unclear. The germline V and J ends were trimmed by 4 bases and 0 bases, with 10 bases remaining between them. The CDR3 contains 14 residues. CDR1 and CDR2 (germline): SGHRS, YFSETQ.